What follows are 23 T cell receptor beta chains derived from one specimen sequenced in a study of blood T cell repertoires in COVID-19. The repertoire was sequenced with immunoSEQ multiplex PCR; TCRdb's copy has only in-frame clones and lacks some. The sample has 200,000 to 250,000 clones, 70% to 85% seen once. The sequencing sample was made of PBMCs or T cells enriched from blood (not recorded which). The receptors originated from a woman in her sixties or seventies who had recovered from COVID-19.

This chain links TRBV18 with TRBJ2-5; tentatively, D is TRBD1 (5 bases). The V gene's germline CDR1 is KGHSH and CDR2 LQKENI. V was cut by 5 bases and J by 3 bases, with 19 bases left in between. The CDR3 extends over 16 amino acids. CDR3 amino acids: CASSSPRAGQKETQYF. The CDR3 DNA follows: TGTGCCAGCTCAAGCCCCCGAGCAGGGCAGAAAGAGACCCAGTACTTC. Looking up the rest from reference TRBV18 and TRBJ2-5 gives the full variable domain: NAGVMQNPRHLVRRRGQEARLRCSPMKGHSHVYWYRQLPEEGLKFMVYLQKENIIDESGMPKERFSAEFPKEGPSILRIQQVVRGDSAAYFCASSSPRAGQKETQYFGPGTRLLVL.

The chain carries TRBV11-2 and TRBJ2-1; 11 bases are shared with TRBD2. This CDR3 has 16 residues. CDR1 and CDR2 from the germline V gene are SGHAT and FQNNGV. With V trimmed by 2 bases and J by 9 bases, 9 bases remained unmatched. This CDR3 reads CASSLPSGRSPGEQFF. CDR3 sequence (DNA): TGTGCCAGCAGCTTACCTAGCGGGAGGTCCCCCGGTGAGCAGTTCTTC.

The rearrangement uses TRBV24-1 and TRBJ1-1; TRBD1 matches 12 bases. V was clipped by 1 base and J by 0 bases; unmatched bases: 14. CDR3 size: 21 residues. Germline V gene data show CDR1 as KGHDR and CDR2 as SFDVKD. CDR3 bases: TGTGCCACCAGTGATTTAGGGACAGGGGGCTCCTGTCCCCGGATGAACACTGAAGCTTTCTTT. Its translation is CATSDLGTGGSCPRMNTEAFF.

This chain connects TRBV20-1 to TRBJ1-1; D not certain. The CDR3 loop spans 10 amino acids. The V gene's germline CDR1 is DFQATT and CDR2 SNEGSKA (reference sequence). In DNA form, the CDR3 reads TGCATGGGAGGGAACACTGAAGCTTTCTTT. Translated, it gives CMGGNTEAFF.

The chain joins TRBV15 to TRBJ2-1; 11 bases line up with TRBD2. The CDR3 contains 22 residues. V shed 0 bases and J 5 bases; nucleotides not matched to a gene: 21. Germline CDR1 and CDR2: LNHNV and YYDKDF (reference sequence). CDR3 bases: TGTGCCACCAGCAGAGATTACGGGGGAGGTAGCGGGAGGGCCGTTGGTGACAATGAGCAGTTCTTC. It codes for CATSRDYGGGSGRAVGDNEQFF.

The gene calls are TRBV5-1 and TRBJ2-5; 9 positions agree with TRBD1. The CDR3 has 15 residues. J gave up 2 bases and V 4 bases, and 6 bases lay outside the gene matches. From germline, CDR1 is SGHRS and CDR2 YFSETQ. The CDR3 protein is CASSATGGGQETQYF. CDR3 DNA sequence: TGCGCCAGCAGCGCAACAGGGGGCGGGCAAGAGACCCAGTACTTC.

The chain employs TRBV10-1 and TRBJ1-2; 10 bases are shared with TRBD1. V lost 0 bases, J lost 8 bases, and 3 bases stayed unmatched. Germline loops: CDR1 WNHNN, CDR2 SYGVQD (reference sequence). The CDR3 sequence is 14 residues long. This chain's CDR3 is CASSESGTGDGYTF. Written as DNA, the CDR3 is TGCGCCAGCAGTGAGTCGGGGACAGGGGACGGCTACACCTTC.

V gene TRBV5-1 combines with J gene TRBJ2-1; D uncertain. Germline lookup yields CDR1 SGHRS and CDR2 YFSETQ. With 2 bases removed from V and 7 bases from J, the gap between germline ends came to 10 bases. This CDR3 is 13 amino acids long. CDR3 in DNA: TGCGCCAGCAGCTTCTATGTCGAAAATGAGCAGTTCTTC. Its protein product is CASSFYVENEQFF.

V usage is TRBV19 and J usage is TRBJ2-1; D call uncertain. Trimming took 3 bases from V and 0 from J, leaving 15 bases between them. This CDR3 spans 17 amino acids. Looked up from germline, CDR1 is LNHDA and CDR2 is SQIVND (reference sequence). The CDR3 is CASSMYFRYSSYNEQFF. Here the CDR3 DNA reads TGTGCCAGTAGTATGTATTTTCGGTATAGCTCCTACAATGAGCAGTTCTTC.

The CDR3 DNA reads TGTGCCAGCTCACCAATCTTGAGCGGGGGGTCAGAGACCCAGTACTTC. It is translated as CASSPILSGGSETQYF. V gene TRBV18 combines with J gene TRBJ2-5, with 9 nucleotides matching TRBD2. Germline lookup yields CDR1 KGHSH and CDR2 LQKENI. CDR3 length equals 16 residues. The V gene end was trimmed by 2 bases and the J gene end by 4 bases; junction bases not matched to a gene: 8.

The chain is built from TRBV6-5 and TRBJ1-1; D remains unclear. V lost 0 bases, J lost 5 bases, and 10 bases lay in between. Germline values: CDR1 MNHEY, CDR2 SVGAGI. The CDR3 spans 14 residues. This CDR3 is CASSYSGGKTEAFF. CDR3 coding DNA: TGTGCCAGCAGTTACTCGGGCGGGAAAACTGAAGCTTTCTTT.

J is TRBJ2-7 and V is TRBV10-2; D possibly corresponds to TRBD2 (7 bases). Germline lookup yields CDR1 WSHSY and CDR2 SAAADI. Trimming took off 7 bases at V and 2 bases at J, with 15 bases between the two ends. This CDR3 spans 14 amino acids. The CDR3 loop reads CASTSGGATYEQYF. DNA of the CDR3: TGCGCCAGCACGAGTGGGGGGGCTACCTACGAGCAGTACTTC.

The CDR3, as DNA: TGTGCCAGCAGGCGACAGGCGGAAGAGACCCAGTACTTC. Protein sequence: CASRRQAEETQYF. The chain couples TRBV14 to TRBJ2-5; maybe TRBD1 (6 bases). Germline CDR1 and CDR2: SGHDN and FVKESK. Trimming pared 6 bases from V and 3 bases from J, leaving 11 bases between. CDR3 length: 13 amino acids.

The V call is TRBV5-6, the J call TRBJ1-2; 9 nucleotides agree with TRBD1. The length of the CDR3 is 16 residues. V lost 4 bases, J lost 2 bases, and 9 bases stayed unmatched. Germline V gene sequence: CDR1 SGHDT, CDR2 YYEEEE. CDR3 loop: CASSIPPGQGNYGYTF. CDR3 in DNA: TGTGCCAGCAGCATCCCTCCGGGACAGGGAAACTATGGCTACACCTTC.

The chain joins TRBV7-7 to TRBJ2-1; possibly TRBD1 for D (5 bases). The CDR3 is 14 amino acids. Germline V gene data show CDR1 as SSHAT and CDR2 as FNYEAQ (reference sequence). V shed 2 bases and J shed 5 bases, with 10 bases lying between them. The CDR3 protein is CASSLSAGNNEQFF. CDR3 DNA: TGTGCCAGCAGCTTAAGTGCAGGGAACAATGAGCAGTTCTTC.

This chain connects TRBV3-1 (or the pseudogene TRBV3-2) to TRBJ1-2, with TRBD1 as a possible D gene (5 bases). Trimming cost V 4 bases and J 4 bases, with 19 bases left between them. Germline V CDR1 and CDR2: LGHDT, YNNKEL (reference sequence). The CDR3 is 16 residues long. In DNA, the CDR3 is TGTGCCAGCAGCCTGCGTCGGGCGACAGATTCCTATGGCTACACCTTC. It encodes CASSLRRATDSYGYTF.

The rearrangement links TRBV12-3 or TRBV12-4 to TRBJ2-5; D gene uncertain. V lost 2 bases, J lost 5 bases, and 3 bases lay in between. This CDR3 region has 11 residues. The chain's CDR3 is CASSLTETQYF. Written as DNA, the CDR3 is TGTGCCAGCAGTTTAACTGAGACCCAGTACTTC.

The rearrangement uses TRBV4-3 and TRBJ2-3, with 9 bases identical to TRBD1. The germline gives CDR1 LGHNA, CDR2 YSLEER. The CDR3 sequence is 15 residues long. V was clipped by 3 bases and J by 4 bases; unmatched bases: 5. The CDR3: CASSQRDRAADTQYF. In nucleotides, the CDR3 is TGCGCCAGCAGCCAGCGGGACAGGGCTGCAGATACGCAGTATTTT.

V and J are TRBV3-1 (or the pseudogene TRBV3-2) and TRBJ2-2; a weak D match, TRBD2 (5 bases). The CDR3 totals 15 residues. Germline V CDR1 and CDR2: LGHDT, YNNKEL (reference sequence). V lost 4 bases, J lost 4 bases, and 13 bases lay in between. The CDR3 DNA reads as TGTGCCAGCAGCCTTAGCGATCTGGGCACCGGGGAGCTGTTTTTT. It is translated as CASSLSDLGTGELFF.

The chain is built from TRBV11-2 and TRBJ1-1; perhaps TRBD1 as D (6 bases). This CDR3 spans 13 amino acids. CDR1 is SGHAT and CDR2 is FQNNGV in the germline V gene. V was pared by 4 bases and J by 10 bases, with 16 bases between. This CDR3 is CASSYRLTGLAFF. The CDR3 bases are TGTGCCAGCAGCTATAGACTGACAGGATTAGCTTTCTTT.

The V call is TRBV27, the J call TRBJ2-7; 7 bases match TRBD2. CDR3 length: 17 residues. CDR1 and CDR2 from the germline V gene are MNHEY and SMNVEV (reference sequence). Germline trimming cut 4 bases from V and 1 base from J; bases unmatched to any gene: 13. The CDR3 loop is CASSSPFGSGLSYEQYF. The CDR3 DNA is TGTGCCAGCAGTTCCCCCTTCGGTAGCGGGCTATCCTACGAGCAGTACTTC.

The table lists this clone with a few counts. The genes are TRBV7-2 and TRBJ1-2, with D possibly matching TRBD1 (6 bases). Germline V gene lookup returns CDR1 SGHTA and CDR2 FQGNSA. Trimming stripped 7 bases from V and 3 bases from J, with 15 bases between. The CDR3 spans 14 residues. CDR3 in amino acids: CASIPSTGHYGYTF. CDR3 bases: TGTGCCAGCATCCCTTCGACAGGCCACTATGGCTACACCTTC.

The chain has TRBV19 and TRBJ2-1, with 8 positions matching TRBD1. The V gene end was trimmed by 5 bases and the J gene end by 2 bases; junction bases not matched to a gene: 5. CDR3 length: 15 amino acids. From germline, CDR1 is LNHDA and CDR2 SQIVND (reference sequence). The CDR3 DNA follows: TGTGCCAGTAGTCCCGAGGGACAGGCCTACAATGAGCAGTTCTTC. Residues: CASSPEGQAYNEQFF.